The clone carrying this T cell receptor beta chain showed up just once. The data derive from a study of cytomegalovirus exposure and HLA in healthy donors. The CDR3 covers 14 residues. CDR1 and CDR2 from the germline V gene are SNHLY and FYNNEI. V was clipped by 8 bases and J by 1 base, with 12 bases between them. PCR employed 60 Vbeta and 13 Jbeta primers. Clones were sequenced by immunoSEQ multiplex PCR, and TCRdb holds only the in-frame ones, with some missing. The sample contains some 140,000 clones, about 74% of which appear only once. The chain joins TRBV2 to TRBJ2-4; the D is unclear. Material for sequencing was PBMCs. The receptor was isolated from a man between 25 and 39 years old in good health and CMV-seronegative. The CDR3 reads CASVSAGAKNIQYF. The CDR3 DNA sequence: TGTGCCAGCGTTAGTGCCGGGGCCAAAAACATTCAGTACTTC.